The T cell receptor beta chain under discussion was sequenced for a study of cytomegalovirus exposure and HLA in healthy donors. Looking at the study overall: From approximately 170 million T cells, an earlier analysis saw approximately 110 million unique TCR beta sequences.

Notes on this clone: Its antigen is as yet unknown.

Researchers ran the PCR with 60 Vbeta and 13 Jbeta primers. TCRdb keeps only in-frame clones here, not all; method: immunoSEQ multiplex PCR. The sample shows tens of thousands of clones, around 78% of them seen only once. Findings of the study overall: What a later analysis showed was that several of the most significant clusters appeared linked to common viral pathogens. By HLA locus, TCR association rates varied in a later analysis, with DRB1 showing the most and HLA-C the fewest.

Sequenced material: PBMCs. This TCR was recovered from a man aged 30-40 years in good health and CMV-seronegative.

The CDR3 nucleotides are TGTGCCAGCAGCAAACCGACAAACATGAACACTGAAGCTTTCTTT. Translation: CASSKPTNMNTEAFF. The chain links TRBV7-6 to TRBJ1-1; D is unclear. This CDR3 has 15 residues. The germline gives CDR1 SGHVS, CDR2 FNYEAQ. The V end lost 5 bases, the J end lost 0 bases, and 13 bases lay between the germline ends.